What follows is one TCR beta chain and its context. This record comes from a study of T cell changes during pregnancy in multiple sclerosis. Libraries were prepared by immunoSEQ multiplex PCR; TCRdb keeps only in-frame clonotypes and omits some of them. This table has approximately 50,000 clones, roughly nine tenths appearing once. Germline values: CDR1 MNHEY, CDR2 SMNVEV (reference sequence). V was cut by 8 bases and J by 1 base, with 11 bases left in between. The CDR3 loop spans 13 amino acids. The clonotype comes from a female donor with multiple sclerosis, enrolled in a pregnancy study. The rearrangement links TRBV27 to TRBJ1-1, with a tentative D call TRBD1 (5 bases). This material consisted of CD8+ T cells from peripheral blood mononuclear cells, taken after pregnancy. The CDR3 region is CASGGEKNTEAFF. CDR3 bases: TGTGCCAGCGGGGGGGAAAAGAACACTGAAGCTTTCTTT.